This entry concerns a single T cell receptor (beta chain). What this receptor recognizes is not known. The sample holds no much larger clone one base away, and base qualities are not on file. The germline V gene supplies CDR1 MDHEN and CDR2 SYDVKM. The CDR3 measures 17 amino acids from cysteine to phenylalanine. Solely the CDR3 DNA is kept, with 51 bases framed from the first base. A distance of 15 bases separates the germline ends of V and J, which lose 3 bases and 1 base respectively. This sample stems from a study of cytomegalovirus exposure and HLA in healthy donors (dated by TCRdb to about 2017). Looking at the study overall: An earlier analysis of several hundred of the donors reported 250 to 350 Gb of sequence data and 117 million unique TCR beta sequences from approximately 180 million T cells. An early release covering over 500 HLA-typed donors comprised approximately 300 gigabases of sequencing data and around 80 million unique TCR sequences. Of the 300 to 500 genotyped donors, approximately 81% were placed in the genetic ancestry cluster associated with self-reported Caucasian donors. The study aimed to test whether signatures of past pathogen exposure could be identified by cataloging public T cell receptors. The study profiled the T cell repertoires of about 640 subjects by immunosequencing and related them to cytomegalovirus serostatus. A separate validation cohort of roughly 130 different subjects was used in addition to the approximately 610-subject first cohort. To predict cytomegalovirus infection status, the study brought together high-throughput TCR immunosequencing, statistical association of individual TCRs with disease status, and machine learning. A later analysis re-analyzed previously published TCR beta repertoires from roughly 690 donors and added high-resolution HLA genotyping to study TCR occurrence patterns. The later analysis used no new phenotypic data to find candidate immune exposures, relying instead on TCR beta sequences and their occurrence across donors. An earlier analysis of around 580 of the donors used high-throughput TCR beta sequencing to judge whether each TCR beta V gene segment behaved as functional or pseudogenic. Alongside the repertoire data, information on donor age, sex, ethnicity and CMV serostatus was compiled. A later genetic analysis took genome-wide SNP genotypes for about 60% of the roughly 670 donors and used that subset as a discovery cohort. All discovery cohort repertoires had been generated using a single sequencing platform. Both class I and class II loci were covered by HLA typing, at four-digit resolution. Typing coverage varied by locus: about 620-630 donors for A, B, C, DRB1 and DQB1; approximately 500 for DQA1; about 590 for DPA1; fewer than 480 for DPB1. Four to six DR-DQ haplotypes were handled as single units for association and clustering, since linkage in the cohort was strong. Among about 360 genotyped donors of the cohort, an average of roughly 240,000 unique TCR beta nucleotide sequences were sequenced per donor, around 18% of them non-productive. The research as a whole found: In vitro tests confirmed that three of the cytomegalovirus-associated TCR beta chains recognize cytomegalovirus antigens. In a later analysis, HLA-associated TCR beta chains showed more clonal expansion and lower generation probabilities than non-associated chains that were equally common. Over 15 rarely observed V segments, including chromosome 9 orphons, were excluded from the earlier analysis of some 590 of the donors because counts were too low. Several of the top co-occurrence clusters appeared to be linked to parvovirus B19, influenza, CMV and Epstein-Barr virus, according to a later analysis. The study gave a list of around 170 TCR beta chains associated with cytomegalovirus. The sequencing pipeline was judged likely to have produced a cluster of highly shared sequence variants as a technical artifact. Some IMGT-functional V segments, including TRBV6-2 and TRBV6-3, could not be told apart with the 87-base-pair reads, so those segments were excluded. V-gene and J-gene trimming of TCR beta chains was associated with a missense DCLRE1C variant in a later genetic analysis, and the association was replicated in an independent cohort. Cytomegalovirus status was reported to be diagnosed by the classifier with high specificity and sensitivity in both the original and validation cohorts. In a later analysis, some 18,000 TCR beta sequences were associated with specific HLA alleles at a false discovery rate of 0.05. Because some donors lacked HLA typing at each locus, the association tests relied only on the typed subset. CMV serostatus was the only immune exposure information available for the cohort. Most TCR sequences were seen in very few donors, while some public TCRs were found in many individuals. In a later analysis, most CMV-associated TCR beta chains were found to appear HLA-restricted, with HLA associations seemingly driven largely by CMV exposure. Correlated functional status among segregating V segments might reflect linkage disequilibrium, but an unknown experimental factor could not be ruled out. The authors suggested that the approach could potentially be extended to other disease states and immunological phenotypes. Assigning TCR associations to individual alleles was difficult when HLA alleles, especially DR and DQ, strongly co-occurred. A further reported finding was that TCR beta sequences accurately predicted the HLA-A and HLA-B alleles for most subjects in the first cohort. Broadly in line with IMGT annotations, most TCR beta V segments showed up in productive rearrangements about 90% or about 30% of the time in an earlier analysis of a few hundred of the donors. The cohort was sequenced for TCR beta chains only, and without alpha or paired-chain data the features that could be detected were limited. According to a later analysis, TCR association rates differed among HLA loci, with DRB1 alleles showing the most associated TCRs and HLA-C alleles showing the fewest. Roughly uniform sequencing depth across donors was assumed in presence/absence analyses, although this assumption may not hold. A later genetic analysis reported fewer N-insertions in productive TCRs among donors in an Asian-associated ancestry cluster than the roughly 700-donor mean.

In total, just over 650 healthy bone marrow donors made up the cohort. At the time of sampling, all cohort members were nominally healthy, though unrecorded immune exposures were likely present. The donor was CMV seropositive and was included in the group of approximately 300 seropositive cohort members. Every donor gave a peripheral blood sample, and the peripheral blood mononuclear cells from that sample were used for TCR beta sequencing. Genomic DNA extraction from the blood cell samples was performed with the Qiagen DNeasy Blood Extraction Kit. Libraries were built with the immunoSEQ multiplex PCR assay. A mixture of 60 forward primers for TCR Vbeta segments and 13 reverse primers for TCR Jbeta segments was used in the multiplex PCR. The CDR3 region of rearranged TCR beta genes was amplified from genomic DNA by a multiplex PCR assay. On the Illumina HiSeq System, the amplified TCR beta libraries were sequenced as 87-base-pair reads. Under the source paper's analysis protocol: A later analysis counted 65 million to 90 million unique TCR beta chains across the 600 to 850 repertoires, and roughly 9.9 million of these chains were shared by at least two donors. A nearest-neighbor algorithm error-corrected the raw reads and collapsed the reads into unique sequences, merging closely related sequences to remove PCR and sequencing errors. CDR3 sequences were aligned to IMGT reference sequences to assign V, D and J gene segments. For a sequence to be retained, at least a six-nucleotide match to both a V gene segment and a J gene segment was required. A rearrangement was called productive if the CDR3 had no stop codons and remained in frame with V and J, and every other rearrangement was called non-productive. Following IMGT convention, CDR3 was defined as the stretch from the second conserved V-encoded cysteine to the conserved J-encoded phenylalanine. Sequences without an unambiguous match to a single V gene segment were excluded from the earlier analysis of approximately 600 of the donors. An earlier analysis of several hundred of the donors called V segments functional above 56.7% productive rearrangements and segregating when the between-donor standard deviation exceeded 5%. A statistical classification framework was developed to diagnose cytomegalovirus status using the catalog of TCR beta chain sequences. A later analysis assigned V and J genes by comparing TCR nucleotide sequences with IMGT/GENE-DB human TR gene sequences. In a later analysis, CDR3 sequences and most-parsimonious VDJ recombination scenarios were assigned using the TCRdist pipeline. In a later analysis, each TCR beta chain was defined by its CDR3 amino acid sequence together with its V-gene family, and reads lacking a unique V-gene family were excluded. In a later analysis, 450 to 600 highly shared, low-generation-probability nucleotide sequences were removed to address suspected cross-contamination and a sequencing artifact. For each public chain, a later analysis derived a clonal expansion index from normalized ranks of inferred template counts within each repertoire. In a later analysis, generation probabilities were computed with a VDJ recombination model fitted to out-of-frame rearrangements, and the resulting probabilities were checked against IGoR. In a later analysis, TCR-TCR, TCR-HLA and TCR-CMV co-occurrence was scored with hypergeometric tests, and a repertoire-size bias correction was applied to TCR pairs. In a later analysis, false discovery rates were estimated by permuting HLA or CMV assignments 20 times. In a later analysis, co-occurring TCRs were grouped using DBSCAN, with TCRdist sequence similarity added in when clustering inside HLA-allele-positive subsets. Repertoires with fewer than 30,000 or more than 120,000 public chains were left out of co-occurrence clustering, as were about five repertoires with anomalous nucleotide sharing. TCRdb obtained this table from immuneACCESS and retained in-frame rearrangements with V and J assigned. These tables miss some clones; where compared with another copy, unresolved V genes account for less than half of the shortfall, and the remainder is unexplained. V and J calls and clone size follow that table, whereas D and trimming were derived from the DNA. Counted in this sample were about 110,000 clones; 75% to 85% of them appeared once. The ten largest make up under 3% of the sample.

The V and J segments used are TRBV28 and TRBJ1-4; the D gene is perhaps TRBD1, from 5 matching bases. The clonotype comes from a young woman in good health and CMV-seropositive. The source material was PBMCs. The nucleotide sequence reads TGTGCCAGCAGTTTGATTTCCGGGGGAGAAACTAATGAAAAACTGTTTTTT. Translation gives CASSLISGGETNEKLFF.